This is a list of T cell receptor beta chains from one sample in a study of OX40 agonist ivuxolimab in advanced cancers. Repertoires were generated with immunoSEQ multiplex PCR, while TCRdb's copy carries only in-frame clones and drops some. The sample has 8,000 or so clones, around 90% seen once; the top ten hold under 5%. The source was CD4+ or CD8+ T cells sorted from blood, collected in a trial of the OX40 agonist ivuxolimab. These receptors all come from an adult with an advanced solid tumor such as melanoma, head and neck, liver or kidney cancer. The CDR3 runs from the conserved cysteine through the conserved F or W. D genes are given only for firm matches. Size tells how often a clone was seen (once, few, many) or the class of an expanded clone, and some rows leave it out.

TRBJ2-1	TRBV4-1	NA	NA	CASSQDELAGPNEQFF	TGCGCCAGCAGCCAAGATGAACTAGCAGGTCCCAATGAGCAGTTCTTC
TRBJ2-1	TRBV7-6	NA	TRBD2	CASSPLAGDVEQFF	TGTGCCAGCAGTCCTCTAGCGGGAGACGTTGAGCAGTTCTTC
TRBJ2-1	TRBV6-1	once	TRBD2	CASSGGGPQVSYNEQFF	TGTGCCAGCAGTGGCGGGGGGCCCCAAGTTTCCTACAATGAGCAGTTCTTC
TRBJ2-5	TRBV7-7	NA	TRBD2	CASSFGLGMGETQYF	TGTGCTAGCAGCTTCGGACTAGGAATGGGAGAGACCCAGTACTTC
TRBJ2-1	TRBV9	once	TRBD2	CASSVGLAGYNEQFF	TGTGCCAGCAGCGTCGGACTAGCGGGGTACAATGAGCAGTTCTTC
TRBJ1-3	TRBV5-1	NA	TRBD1	CASSRQGGAGNTIYF	TGCGCCAGCAGTAGACAAGGGGGCGCTGGAAACACCATATATTTT
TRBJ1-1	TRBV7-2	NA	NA	CASSLPLNPGRHMNTEAFF	TGTGCCAGCAGCTTACCATTGAATCCGGGAAGACACATGAACACTGAAGCTTTCTTT
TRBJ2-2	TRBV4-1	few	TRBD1	CASSQTRIIRGHGELFF	TGCGCCAGCAGCCAAACGAGGATTATCAGGGGGCACGGGGAGCTGTTTTTT
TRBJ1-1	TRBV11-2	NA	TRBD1	CASSLRQGSMNTEAFF	TGTGCCAGCAGCTTGCGACAGGGTTCTATGAACACTGAAGCTTTCTTT
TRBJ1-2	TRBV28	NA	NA	CASSPGYGYTF	TGTGCCAGCAGCCCAGGGTATGGCTACACCTTC
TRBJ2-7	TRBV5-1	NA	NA	CASSSSGPSYEQYF	TGCGCCAGCAGCTCCAGCGGGCCCTCCTACGAGCAGTACTTC
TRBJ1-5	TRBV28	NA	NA	CASSLARYSNQPQHF	TGTGCCAGCAGTTTAGCCAGGTATAGCAATCAGCCCCAGCATTTT
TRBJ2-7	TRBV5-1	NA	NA	CASSLETFTSYEQYF	TGCGCCAGCAGCTTGGAAACGTTTACCTCCTACGAGCAGTACTTC
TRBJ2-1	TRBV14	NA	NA	CASSPEWDNEQFF	TGTGCCAGCTCACCAGAATGGGACAATGAGCAGTTCTTC
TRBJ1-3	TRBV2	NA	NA	CASRAVSSGNTIYF	TGTGCCAGCAGGGCGGTGAGCTCTGGAAACACCATATATTTT
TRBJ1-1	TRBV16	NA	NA	CASSQQQGDEAFF	TGTGCCAGCAGCCAACAGCAAGGGGATGAAGCTTTCTTT
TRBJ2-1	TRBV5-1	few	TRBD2	CASSPRDYPSSYNEQFF	TGCGCCAGCAGCCCCCGGGACTACCCTAGCTCCTACAATGAGCAGTTCTTC
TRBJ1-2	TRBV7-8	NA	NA	CASSLDLLGGGDYGYTF	TGTGCCAGCAGCTTAGACCTTCTCGGGGGCGGCGACTATGGCTACACCTTC
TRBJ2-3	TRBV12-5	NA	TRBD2	CASAPIAGEGDTQYF	TGTGCTAGTGCCCCGATAGCGGGAGAGGGAGATACGCAGTATTTT
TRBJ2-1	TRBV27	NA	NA	CASRPPWSQYNEQFF	TGTGCCAGCAGACCTCCCTGGTCCCAATACAATGAGCAGTTCTTC
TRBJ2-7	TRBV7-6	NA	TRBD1	CASSFTGGLSSYEQYF	TGTGCCAGCAGCTTCACAGGGGGCCTAAGCTCCTACGAGCAGTACTTC
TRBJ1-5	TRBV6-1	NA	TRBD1	CASSAQTGPRRPQHF	TGTGCCAGCAGTGCTCAGACAGGGCCGCGAAGGCCCCAGCATTTT
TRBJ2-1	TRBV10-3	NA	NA	CAISFRGKSSYNEQFF	TGTGCCATCAGTTTTCGGGGGAAGAGCTCCTACAATGAGCAGTTCTTC
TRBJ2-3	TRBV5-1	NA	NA	CASSSGVEDTQYF	TGCGCCAGCAGCTCAGGGGTTGAAGATACGCAGTATTTT
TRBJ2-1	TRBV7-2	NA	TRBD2	CASSSGTSGYNEQFF	TGTGCCAGCAGCTCCGGGACTAGCGGTTACAATGAGCAGTTCTTC
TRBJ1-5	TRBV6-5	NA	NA	CASSSTGRGEDQPQHF	TGTGCCAGCAGTTCTACGGGACGGGGGGAAGATCAGCCCCAGCATTTT
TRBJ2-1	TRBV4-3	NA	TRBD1	CASSQDGTAAYNEQFF	TGCGCCAGCAGCCAAGACGGGACAGCGGCCTACAATGAGCAGTTCTTC
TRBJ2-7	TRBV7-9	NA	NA	CASSLLTNYEQYF	TGTGCCAGCAGCTTATTAACTAACTACGAGCAGTACTTC
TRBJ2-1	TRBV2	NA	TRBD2	CASSRSGRALNEQFF	TGTGCCAGCAGCCGTAGCGGGAGGGCCCTCAATGAGCAGTTCTTC